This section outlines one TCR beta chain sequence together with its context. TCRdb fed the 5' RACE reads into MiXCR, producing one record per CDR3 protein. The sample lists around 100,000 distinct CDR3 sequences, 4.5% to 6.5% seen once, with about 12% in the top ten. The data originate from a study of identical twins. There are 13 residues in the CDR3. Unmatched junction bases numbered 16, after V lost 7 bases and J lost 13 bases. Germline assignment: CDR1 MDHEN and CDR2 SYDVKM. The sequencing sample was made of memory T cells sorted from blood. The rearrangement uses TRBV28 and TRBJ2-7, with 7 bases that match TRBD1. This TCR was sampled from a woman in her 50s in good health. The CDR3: CASTPGQASRIYF. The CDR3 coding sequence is TGTGCCAGCACCCCAGGACAGGCCTCTCGCATCTACTTC.